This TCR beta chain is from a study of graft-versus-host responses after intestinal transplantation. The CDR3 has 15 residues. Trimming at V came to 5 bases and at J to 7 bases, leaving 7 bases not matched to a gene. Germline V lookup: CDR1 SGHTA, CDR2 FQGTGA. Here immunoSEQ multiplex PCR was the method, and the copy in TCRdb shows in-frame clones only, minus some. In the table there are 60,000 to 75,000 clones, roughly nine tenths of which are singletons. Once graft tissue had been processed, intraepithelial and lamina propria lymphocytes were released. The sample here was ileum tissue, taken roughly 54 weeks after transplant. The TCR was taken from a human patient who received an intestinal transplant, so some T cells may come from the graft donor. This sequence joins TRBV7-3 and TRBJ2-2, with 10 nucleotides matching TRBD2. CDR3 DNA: TGTGCCAGCAGCCCTGGACTAGCGGCCTTCGGGGAGCTGTTTTTT. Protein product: CASSPGLAAFGELFF.